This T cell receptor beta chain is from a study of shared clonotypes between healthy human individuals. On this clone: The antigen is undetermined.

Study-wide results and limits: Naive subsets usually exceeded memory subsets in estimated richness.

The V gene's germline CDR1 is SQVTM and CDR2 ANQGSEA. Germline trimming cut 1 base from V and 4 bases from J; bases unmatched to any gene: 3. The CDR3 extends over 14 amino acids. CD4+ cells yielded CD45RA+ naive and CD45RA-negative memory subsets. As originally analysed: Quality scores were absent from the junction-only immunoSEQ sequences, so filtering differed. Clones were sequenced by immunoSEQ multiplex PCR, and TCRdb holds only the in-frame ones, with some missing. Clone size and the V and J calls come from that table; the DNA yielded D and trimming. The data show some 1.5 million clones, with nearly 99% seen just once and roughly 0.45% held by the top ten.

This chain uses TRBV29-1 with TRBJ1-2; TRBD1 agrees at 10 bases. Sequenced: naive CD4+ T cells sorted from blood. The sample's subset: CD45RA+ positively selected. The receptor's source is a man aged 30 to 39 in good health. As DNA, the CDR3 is TGCAGCGTTGAAGGGGACAGGGGAGGCTATGGCTACACCTTC. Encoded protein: CSVEGDRGGYGYTF.